The clone carrying this T cell receptor beta chain came up once. The data were obtained in a study of blood T cell repertoires in COVID-19. Study as a whole: The samples span acute and convalescent COVID-19 from the United States, Italy and Spain.

The CDR3 is made up of 13 amino acids. In germline, CDR1 is SNHLY, CDR2 FYNNEI. Deletions cut 6 bases from V and 1 base from J, with 9 bases between. Data came from immunoSEQ multiplex PCR; TCRdb stores just in-frame clones and leaves some out. This sample has 80,000 to 100,000 clones, with roughly 80% found just once. The sequencing input was peripheral blood. The genes are TRBV2 and TRBJ1-1; possibly TRBD1 for D (6 bases). The source is a man between 60 and 75 years old with acute or convalescent COVID-19. CDR3 amino acids: CASRKQGNTEAFF. In nucleotides, the CDR3 is TGTGCCAGCAGGAAACAGGGGAACACTGAAGCTTTCTTT.